This TCR beta chain stems from a study of T-cell reconstitution after alpha-beta-depleted transplantation in children. In germline, CDR1 is SEHNR, CDR2 FQNEAQ (reference sequence). The length of the CDR3 is 17 residues. V was cut by 1 base and J by 0 bases, with 16 bases left in between. Unique molecular identifiers were used in preparing the TCRbeta library. TCRdb independently ran MiXCR on the PCR reads; one entry per CDR3 protein. This sample carries about 870,000 distinct CDR3 sequences, roughly 16% of them seen once, and the ten largest clones take under 6%. On this clonotype: Its antigen is undetermined.

Study-level results: Reportedly, only several hundred clones from non-depleted graft cells drove alpha-beta T-cell counts at about two months. Most T-cell counts and diversity one year after the transplant came from T cells that were newly produced. Surviving thymic progenitors and recipient T cells were the source of high TCRbeta diversity at day 60 in some patients.

This chain uses TRBV7-9 with TRBJ2-7; D not resolved. The sequence was collected from a male patient under 18 who had a stem cell transplant for acute lymphoblastic leukemia, so the T cells may come from the graft donor. This material consisted of PBMCs, mostly from graft donor cells, taken 360 days after TCRalphabeta/CD19-depleted stem cell transplant. This CDR3 reads CASSLGKGSHLSYEQYF. The CDR3 DNA follows: TGTGCCAGCAGCTTAGGGAAAGGGTCCCACCTCTCCTACGAGCAGTACTTC.